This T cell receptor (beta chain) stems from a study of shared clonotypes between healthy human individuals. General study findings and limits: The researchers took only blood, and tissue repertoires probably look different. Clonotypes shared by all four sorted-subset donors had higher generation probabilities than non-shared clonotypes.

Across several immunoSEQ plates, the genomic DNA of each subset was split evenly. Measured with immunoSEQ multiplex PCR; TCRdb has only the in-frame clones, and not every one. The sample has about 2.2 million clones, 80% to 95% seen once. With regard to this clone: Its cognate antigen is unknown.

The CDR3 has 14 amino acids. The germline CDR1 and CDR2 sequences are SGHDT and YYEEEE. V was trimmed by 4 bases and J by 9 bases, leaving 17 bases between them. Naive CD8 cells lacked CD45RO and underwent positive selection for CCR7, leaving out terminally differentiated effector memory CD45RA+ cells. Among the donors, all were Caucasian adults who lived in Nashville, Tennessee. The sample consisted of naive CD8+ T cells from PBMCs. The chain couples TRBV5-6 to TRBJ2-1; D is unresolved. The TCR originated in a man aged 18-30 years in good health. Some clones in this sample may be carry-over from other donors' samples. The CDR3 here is CASSVPQVLGEQFF. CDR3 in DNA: TGTGCCAGCAGCGTACCTCAGGTTCTGGGTGAGCAGTTCTTC.